Listed below are T cell receptor beta chains from one sample, sequenced in a study of T cell changes during pregnancy in multiple sclerosis. Profiled with immunoSEQ multiplex PCR; TCRdb holds only in-frame clones, not every one. The profile shows approximately 92,000 clones, roughly 92% of them singletons. The sequencing here drew on peripheral blood, taken after pregnancy. All receptors derive from a female donor with multiple sclerosis, enrolled in a pregnancy study. Both conserved end residues are part of each CDR3. A D gene is named only where the DNA matches it firmly. Clone size, where shown, is once, few, many, or a class for clones that have expanded.

TRBV5-1	TRBD2	TRBJ2-3	-	TGCGCCAGCAGCTTACTAGCGGGAGGGCAAGATACGCAGTATTTT	CASSLLAGGQDTQYF
TRBV11-2	TRBD2	TRBJ2-7	once	TGTGCCAGCAGCTGGACTAGCGGGAGCGAGCAGTACTTC	CASSWTSGSEQYF
TRBV18	-	TRBJ1-1	few	TGTGCCAGCTCACCGGCGAACACTGAAGCTTTCTTT	CASSPANTEAFF
TRBV28	TRBD2	TRBJ2-3	-	TGTGCCAGCAGTCCGATCCTAGCGGGAGATACGCAGTATTTT	CASSPILAGDTQYF
TRBV13	-	TRBJ1-2	-	TGTGCCAGCAGCTTACCAGGGGCGGACTATGGCTACACCTTC	CASSLPGADYGYTF
TRBV19	-	TRBJ2-7	-	TGTGCCAGTAGTATAGATCGAACAGAAGACGAGCAGTACTTC	CASSIDRTEDEQYF
TRBV5-1	TRBD1	TRBJ1-4	-	TGCGCCAGCAGCCCCCAGGGGGCAACTAATGAAAAACTGTTTTTT	CASSPQGATNEKLFF
TRBV5-4	-	TRBJ1-2	-	TGTGCCAGCAGCTTGACAGGGTATGGCTACACCTTC	CASSLTGYGYTF
TRBV27	-	TRBJ1-2	-	TGTGCCAGCAGTTTAACTACAGGGTTGGGCTATGGCTACACCTTC	CASSLTTGLGYGYTF
TRBV7-9	-	TRBJ1-4	-	TGTGCCAGCACCACCCTGGGAGGTGCTAATGAAAAACTGTTTTTT	CASTTLGGANEKLFF
TRBV13	-	TRBJ2-7	once	TGTGCCAGCAGCTTAGAGCGCGAGCAGTACTTC	CASSLEREQYF
TRBV2	-	TRBJ2-3	-	TGTGCCAGCAGCCGGACACTCACGCAGTATTTT	CASSRTLTQYF
TRBV30	-	TRBJ1-2	-	TGTGCCTGGAGTGCGGGGAATTTCTATGGCTACACCTTC	CAWSAGNFYGYTF
TRBV27	TRBD1	TRBJ2-3	-	TGTGCCAGCAGTTTCCTGGAGACAGGGGGTAGAACAGATACGCAGTATTTT	CASSFLETGGRTDTQYF
TRBV27	-	TRBJ1-1	few	TGTGCCAGCAGTTTACGGGAGAACACTGAAGCTTTCTTT	CASSLRENTEAFF
TRBV30	TRBD1	TRBJ1-5	few	TGTGCCTGGAGCTCCAGGGGGAGCAATCAGCCCCAGCATTTT	CAWSSRGSNQPQHF
TRBV9	-	TRBJ2-2	-	TGTGCCAGCGCCCCAGGGGTGTACACCGGGGAGCTGTTTTTT	CASAPGVYTGELFF
TRBV5-1	TRBD1	TRBJ2-6	once	TGCGCCAGCATTGACAGGGGGCGGTCCTCTGGGGCCAACGTCCTGACTTTC	CASIDRGRSSGANVLTF
TRBV9	-	TRBJ2-1	-	TGTGCCAGCAGTGTCTACGGCGGAGGGGCCAATGAGCAGTTCTTC	CASSVYGGGANEQFF
TRBV13	TRBD2	TRBJ2-1	-	TGTGCCAGCAGCCCTGGACTAGCGGGTGTCGATGAGCAGTTCTTC	CASSPGLAGVDEQFF
TRBV18	TRBD2	TRBJ2-3	-	TGTGCCAGCTCATCTAGACTAGCGGGAGGGAACGCAGATACGCAGTATTTT	CASSSRLAGGNADTQYF
TRBV6-5	-	TRBJ2-2	few	TGTGCCAGCAGTTACTCGGGGGGTCTGGGGTCCGGGGAGCTGTTTTTT	CASSYSGGLGSGELFF
TRBV4-3	TRBD2	TRBJ2-1	-	TGCGCCAGCAGCCAAGCCGGACTAGCGGGTAATAATGAGCAGTTCTTC	CASSQAGLAGNNEQFF
TRBV7-9	-	TRBJ2-7	-	TGTGCCAGCAGCACCGCCCACAGGCCGTACGAGCAGTACTTC	CASSTAHRPYEQYF
TRBV5-4	-	TRBJ2-2	few	TGTGCCAGCAGCTTTATGTCCGGGGAGCTGTTTTTT	CASSFMSGELFF
TRBV11-2	-	TRBJ2-5	-	TGTGCCAGCAGCTACACCCAACAGGGGGGGGGCTTTGTGACCCAGTACTTC	CASSYTQQGGGFVTQYF
TRBV4-1	-	TRBJ2-7	few	TGCGCCAGCAGCCCCGGGACACTCACTCCCTACGAGCAGTACTTC	CASSPGTLTPYEQYF
TRBV23-1	-	TRBJ1-5	-	TGCGCCAGCAGTCATCCAGGCTTTCAGCCCCAGCATTTT	CASSHPGFQPQHF
TRBV4-2	TRBD2	TRBJ2-3	-	TGTGCCAGCAGCCAAGGGGGCGGTGTGCGGGAGCCCGGTACGCAGTATTTT	CASSQGGGVREPGTQYF
TRBV5-1	-	TRBJ2-5	-	TGCGCCAGCAGCGTAGTCGGGACTCAGCAAGAGACCCAGTACTTC	CASSVVGTQQETQYF
TRBV5-1	-	TRBJ2-1	-	TGCGCCAGCAGCTCCGCCCGGGGAGGAGCCTACAATGAGCAGTTCTTC	CASSSARGGAYNEQFF
TRBV5-6	-	TRBJ2-3	once	TGTGCCAGCAGCGTACTACCGGGACTCACAGATACGCAGTATTTT	CASSVLPGLTDTQYF
TRBV6-1	-	TRBJ2-7	once	TGTGCCAGCTCCTCGTACAGTCATCCCTACGAGCAGTACTTC	CASSSYSHPYEQYF
TRBV29-1	TRBD1	TRBJ2-5	-	TGCAGCGTTCGGACAGGGGGAGAGACCCAGTACTTC	CSVRTGGETQYF
TRBV15	-	TRBJ1-2	-	TGTGCCACCAGCAGACATTCAGACTATGGCTACACCTTC	CATSRHSDYGYTF
TRBV6-5	-	TRBJ2-7	-	TGTGCCAGCAGTTACACAAGCGACTATCTAAACGAGCAGTACTTC	CASSYTSDYLNEQYF
TRBV6-5	TRBD2	TRBJ2-1	-	TGTGCCAGCAGTTCCCGACTAGCGTACGACAATGAGCAGTTCTTC	CASSSRLAYDNEQFF
TRBV30	-	TRBJ1-1	once	TGTGCCTGGAGTGTACAGTTTGAAGCTTTCTTT	CAWSVQFEAFF
TRBV28	-	TRBJ2-7	-	TGTGCCAGCAGTTCCCCCCCTACTAGCTCCTACGAGCAGTACTTC	CASSSPPTSSYEQYF
TRBV19	TRBD2	TRBJ2-7	-	TGTGCCAGTAGTCCCTCGGGGGGTTCGTCCTACGAGCAGTACTTC	CASSPSGGSSYEQYF
TRBV4-1	-	TRBJ2-7	once	TGCGCCAGCAGCCGTCCAGAAAGCGGTTACGAGCAGTACTTC	CASSRPESGYEQYF
TRBV7-9	TRBD1	TRBJ1-4	-	TGTGCCAGCAGCCCCCTCTCAGGGGGTCGGAACGAAAAACTGTTTTTT	CASSPLSGGRNEKLFF
TRBV29-1	-	TRBJ2-5	once	TGCAGCTTCATAGAGACCCAGTACTTC	CSFIETQYF
TRBV19	TRBD2	TRBJ2-7	once	TGTGCCAGTAGTACCACGGGGGGATCCTACGAGCAGTACTTC	CASSTTGGSYEQYF